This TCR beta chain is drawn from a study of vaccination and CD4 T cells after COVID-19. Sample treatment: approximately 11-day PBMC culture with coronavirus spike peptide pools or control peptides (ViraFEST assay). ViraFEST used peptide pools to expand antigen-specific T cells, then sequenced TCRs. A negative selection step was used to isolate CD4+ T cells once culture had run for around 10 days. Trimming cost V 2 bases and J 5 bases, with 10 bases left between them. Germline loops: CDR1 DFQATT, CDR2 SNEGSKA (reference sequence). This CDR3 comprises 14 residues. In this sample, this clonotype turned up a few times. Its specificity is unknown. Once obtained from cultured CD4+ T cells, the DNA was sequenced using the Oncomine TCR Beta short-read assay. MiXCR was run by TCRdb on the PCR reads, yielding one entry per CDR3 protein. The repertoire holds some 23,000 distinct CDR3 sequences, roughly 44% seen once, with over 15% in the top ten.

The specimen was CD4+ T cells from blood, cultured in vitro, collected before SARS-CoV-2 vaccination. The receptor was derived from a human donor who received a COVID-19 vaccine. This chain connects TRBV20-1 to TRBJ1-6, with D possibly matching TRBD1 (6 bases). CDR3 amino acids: CSARTGHDNSPLHF. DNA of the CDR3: TGCAGTGCTAGAACGGGACACGATAATTCACCCCTCCACTTT.